Here is one T cell receptor (beta chain) with its context. What it binds is not known. This sample is drawn from a study of vaccination effects on CD4 cells after COVID-19. This table comes from immunoSEQ multiplex PCR, and its TCRdb copy is limited to in-frame clones, with some not included. The sample includes 25,000 to 35,000 clones, around 80% of them seen just once. Before sequencing took place, the ViraFEST assay used viral peptide pools to expand antigen-specific CD4+ T cells. An approximately ten-day culture period preceded the isolation of CD4+ T cells. People in the vaccine group had not been infected with SARS-CoV-2 before, and their nucleocapsid antibodies were negative. The sample in question was CD4+ T cells from PBMCs cultured with SARS-CoV-2 spike peptides, obtained before COVID-19 vaccination. The sequence came from a human donor who received a COVID-19 vaccine.

Here the CDR3 reads CSSRDRGNGYTF. The CDR3 region has the DNA TGCAGCTCCCGGGACAGGGGAAATGGCTACACCTTC. This chain links TRBV29-1 with TRBJ1-2; 10 bases agree with TRBD1. This CDR3 region has 12 residues. From germline, CDR1 is SQVTM and CDR2 ANQGSEA. The V gene end was trimmed by 8 bases and the J gene end by 6 bases; junction bases not matched to a gene: 6.